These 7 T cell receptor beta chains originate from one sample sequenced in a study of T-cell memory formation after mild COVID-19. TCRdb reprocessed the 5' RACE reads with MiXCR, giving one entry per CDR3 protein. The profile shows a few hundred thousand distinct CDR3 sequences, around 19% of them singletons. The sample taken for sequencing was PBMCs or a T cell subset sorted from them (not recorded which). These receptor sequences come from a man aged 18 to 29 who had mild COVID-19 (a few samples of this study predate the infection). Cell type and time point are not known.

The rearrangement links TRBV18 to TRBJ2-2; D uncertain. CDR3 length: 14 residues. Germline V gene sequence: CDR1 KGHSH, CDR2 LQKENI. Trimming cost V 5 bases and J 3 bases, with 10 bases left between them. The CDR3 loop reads CASSFPTDTGELFF. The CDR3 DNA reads TGTGCCAGCTCATTTCCCACAGACACCGGGGAGCTGTTTTTT.

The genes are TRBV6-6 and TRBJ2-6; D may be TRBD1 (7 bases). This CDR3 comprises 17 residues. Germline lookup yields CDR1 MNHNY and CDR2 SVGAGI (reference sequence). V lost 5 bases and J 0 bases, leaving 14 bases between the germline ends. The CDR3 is CASSRAGGLSGANVLTF. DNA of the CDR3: TGTGCCAGCAGTAGGGCAGGGGGACTCTCTGGGGCCAACGTCCTGACTTTC.

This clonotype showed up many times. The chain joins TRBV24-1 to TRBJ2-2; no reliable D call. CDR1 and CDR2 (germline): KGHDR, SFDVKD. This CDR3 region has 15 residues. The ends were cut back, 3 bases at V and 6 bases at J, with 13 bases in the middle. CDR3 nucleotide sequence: TGTGCCACCAGTGATAGTGGGGTTGGAGCCGGGGAGCTGTTTTTT. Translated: CATSDSGVGAGELFF.

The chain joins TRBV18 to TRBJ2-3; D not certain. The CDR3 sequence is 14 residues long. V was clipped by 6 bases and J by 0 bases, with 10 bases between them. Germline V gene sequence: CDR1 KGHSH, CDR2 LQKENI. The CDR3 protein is CASSEYPSTDTQYF. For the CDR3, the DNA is TGTGCCAGCTCCGAGTACCCTAGCACAGATACGCAGTATTTT.

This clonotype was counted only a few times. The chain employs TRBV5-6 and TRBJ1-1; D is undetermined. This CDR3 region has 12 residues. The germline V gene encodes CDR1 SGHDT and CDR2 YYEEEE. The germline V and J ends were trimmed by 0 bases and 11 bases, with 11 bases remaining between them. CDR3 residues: CASSLASNTAFF. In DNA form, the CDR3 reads TGTGCCAGCAGCTTGGCTAGTAATACGGCTTTCTTT.

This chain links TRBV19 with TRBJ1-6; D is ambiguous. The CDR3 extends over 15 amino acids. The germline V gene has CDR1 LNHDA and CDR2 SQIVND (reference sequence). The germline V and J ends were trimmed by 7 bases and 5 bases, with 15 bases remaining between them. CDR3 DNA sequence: TGTGCCAGTAATGGAGACCTTCTCCATAATTCACCCCTCCACTTT. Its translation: CASNGDLLHNSPLHF.

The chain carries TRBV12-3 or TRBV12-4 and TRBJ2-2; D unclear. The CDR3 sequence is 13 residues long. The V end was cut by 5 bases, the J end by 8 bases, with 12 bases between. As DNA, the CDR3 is TGTGCCAGCAGTCCACGGGTGGTAGGGGAGCTGTTTTTT. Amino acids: CASSPRVVGELFF.